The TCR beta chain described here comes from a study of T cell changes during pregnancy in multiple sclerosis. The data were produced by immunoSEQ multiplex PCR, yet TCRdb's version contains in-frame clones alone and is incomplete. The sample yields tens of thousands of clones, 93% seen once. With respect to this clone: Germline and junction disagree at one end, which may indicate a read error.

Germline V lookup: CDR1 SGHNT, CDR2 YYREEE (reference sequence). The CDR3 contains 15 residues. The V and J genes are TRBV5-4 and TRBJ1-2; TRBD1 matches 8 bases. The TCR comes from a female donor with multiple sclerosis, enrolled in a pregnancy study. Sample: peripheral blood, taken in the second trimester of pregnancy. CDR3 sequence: CAGSFTTGEIYGYTF. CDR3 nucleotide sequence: TGTGCCGGCAGCTTCACGACAGGGGAGATCTATGGCTACACCTTC.